This T cell receptor beta chain appears in the sequencing data of a study of PD-1 blockade in classical Hodgkin lymphoma. Study-level findings and limits: Healthy donors were reported to have higher baseline TCR diversity than newly diagnosed patients. The drivers behind the repertoire differences, possibly disease activity or prior therapy, remain undefined.

The time point is: newly diagnosed, previously untreated cHL patient sample. Investigators isolated CD4+ T cells from thawed PBMCs through magnetic negative selection. Comparison relied on PBMCs that came from newly diagnosed, untreated classical Hodgkin lymphoma. In its sample, this clone was seen a few times. Its antigen is not known. This table comes from immunoSEQ multiplex PCR, and its TCRdb copy is limited to in-frame clones, with some not included. The sample carries approximately 16,000 clones, roughly 84% recorded once. From germline, CDR1 is MDHEN and CDR2 SYDVKM. V was pared by 7 bases and J by 0 bases, with 10 bases between. The CDR3 consists of 14 residues.

The clonotype comes from a human donor with classical Hodgkin lymphoma. V gene TRBV28 combines with J gene TRBJ1-5, with D unclear. Sequencing was performed on CD4+ T cells from blood. The CDR3 here is CASTSDYSNQPQHF. Here the CDR3 DNA reads TGTGCCAGCACCTCGGATTATAGCAATCAGCCCCAGCATTTT.